This T cell receptor beta chain was documented in a study of beta chain features in type 1 diabetes. General study results and limits: Type 1 diabetes patients had TCRB CDR3s that were shorter (moderately but significantly so) in all four CD4+ subsets.

The study reverse transcribed the entire isolated RNA, so it sequenced expressed TCRB transcripts. Libraries were prepared by immunoSEQ multiplex PCR; TCRdb keeps only in-frame clonotypes and omits some of them. The data contain over 650,000 clones, 11% to 15% of them singletons. Note on this clone: Its antigen is not identified.

The CDR3 runs 15 residues. Germline V lookup: CDR1 SEHNR, CDR2 FQNEAQ (reference sequence). The ends were cut back, 1 base at V and 6 bases at J, with 16 bases in the middle. Sequenced sample: naive CD4+ T cells from blood. This rearrangement joins TRBV7-9 to TRBJ2-7, with a possible D match to TRBD1 (5 bases). The receptor comes from a man aged 18 to 29 with type 1 diabetes. The CDR3 loop is CASSLELTVGGEQYF. In DNA form, the CDR3 reads TGTGCCAGCAGCTTAGAATTGACAGTGGGCGGCGAGCAGTACTTC.